A selection of T cell receptor beta chains follows, all from one sample in a study of T-cell memory formation after mild COVID-19. TCRdb re-derived calls from the 5' RACE reads in MiXCR, one entry per CDR3 protein. Of 340,000 or so distinct CDR3 sequences in the sample, 13% were seen once. The material sequenced was PBMCs or a T cell subset sorted from them (not recorded which). These receptor sequences come from a man between 18 and 35 years old who had mild COVID-19 (a few samples of this study predate the infection). Cell type and time point are not known. The CDR3 runs from the conserved cysteine through the conserved F or W. The D gene is left open where the match is weak. Clone size is not always given. Where it is, it says once, few, many or a class for expanded clones.

TRBV21-1,once,TRBJ2-5,-,CASSKVNRSRYQETQYF,TGTGCCAGCAGCAAAGTTAATCGCTCCCGGTACCAAGAGACCCAGTACTTC
TRBV11-3,-,TRBJ2-5,-,CASGRTAETQYF,TGTGCCAGCGGGCGGACGGCAGAGACCCAGTACTTC
TRBV20-1,-,TRBJ2-3,-,CSATTGDTQYF,TGCAGTGCCACTACAGGCGATACGCAGTATTTT
TRBV12-3/TRBV12-4,-,TRBJ1-3,-,CASSPRRTLGSSGNTIYF,TGTGCCAGCAGTCCCAGGCGAACATTGGGGAGCTCTGGAAACACCATATATTTT
TRBV4-3,few,TRBJ2-5,TRBD1,CASSQDARETGQTETQYF,TGCGCCAGCAGCCAAGATGCTCGAGAGACGGGACAGACAGAGACCCAGTACTTC
TRBV11-3,-,TRBJ2-1,-,CASSRRTTENEQFF,TGTGCCAGCAGCCGCCGGACTACCGAGAATGAGCAGTTCTTC
TRBV5-1,many,TRBJ1-5,-,CASSRDGGTNQPQHF,TGCGCCAGCAGCCGGGACGGGGGAACCAATCAGCCCCAGCATTTT
TRBV4-1,many,TRBJ2-7,-,CASSQDGYEQYF,TGCGCCAGCAGCCAAGACGGGTACGAGCAGTACTTC
TRBV9,few,TRBJ2-3,TRBD2,CASSVVGGGGDTQYF,TGTGCCAGCAGCGTAGTCGGCGGGGGTGGAGATACGCAGTATTTT
TRBV5-4,-,TRBJ2-5,-,CASKGSPQETQYF,TGTGCCAGCAAGGGGAGTCCTCAAGAGACCCAGTACTTC
TRBV6-5,-,TRBJ2-1,-,CASSYGLDEQFF,TGTGCCAGCAGTTATGGCTTGGATGAGCAGTTCTTC
TRBV12-3/TRBV12-4,many,TRBJ1-2,-,CASSLGSNYGYTF,TGCGCCAGCAGCTTGGGCTCTAACTATGGCTACACCTTC
TRBV9,few,TRBJ1-1,-,CASSVVYGRTEAFF,TGTGCCAGCAGCGTAGTTTACGGGAGAACTGAAGCTTTCTTT
TRBV6-5,few,TRBJ2-1,-,CASSYGSTVEQFF,TGTGCCAGCAGTTACGGATCAACCGTGGAGCAGTTCTTC
TRBV7-7,few,TRBJ2-2,-,CASSTGYSNTGELFF,TGTGCTAGCAGCACAGGATATTCCAACACCGGGGAGCTGTTTTTT
TRBV18,-,TRBJ1-5,TRBD1,CASSQGARNQPQHF,TGTGCCAGCTCACAGGGGGCCCGCAATCAGCCCCAGCATTTT
TRBV9,-,TRBJ2-3,-,CASSVVGIGTDTQYF,TGTGCCAGCAGCGTAGTCGGGATAGGAACAGATACGCAGTATTTT
TRBV11-2,many,TRBJ2-5,-,CASSKKTGTGATETQYF,TGTGCCAGCAGCAAAAAAACCGGGACGGGGGCGACGGAGACCCAGTACTTC
TRBV18,-,TRBJ2-5,-,CASSPSLTNEETQYF,TGTGCCAGCTCACCAAGTTTGACTAATGAAGAGACCCAGTACTTC
TRBV11-2,-,TRBJ2-1,TRBD2,CASSPGSILAGEKRDAYNEQFF,TGTGCCAGCAGCCCTGGATCCATACTAGCGGGGGAGAAACGCGACGCCTACAATGAGCAGTTCTTC
TRBV3-1,few,TRBJ1-6,-,CASSSGAEGSPLHF,TGTGCCAGCAGCTCGGGAGCGGAAGGTTCACCCCTCCACTTT
TRBV15,-,TRBJ2-5,TRBD1,CATSLTGQGGLTQYF,TGTGCCACCAGCCTTACCGGACAGGGAGGTTTGACCCAGTACTTC
TRBV7-3,-,TRBJ2-3,-,CASSFWGSSTDTQYF,TGTGCCAGCAGTTTTTGGGGGTCTAGCACAGATACGCAGTATTTT
TRBV25-1,few,TRBJ1-1,-,CASSVRQVRHTEAFF,TGTGCCAGCAGTGTACGCCAAGTTCGGCACACTGAAGCTTTCTTT
TRBV7-3,many,TRBJ2-2,-,CASSSSVGGTGELFF,TGTGCCAGCAGCTCCTCCGTAGGTGGAACCGGGGAGCTGTTTTTT
TRBV7-3,many,TRBJ2-1,-,CASSSRMGNEQFF,TGTGCCAGCAGCTCGCGGATGGGAAATGAGCAGTTCTTC
TRBV12-3/TRBV12-4,-,TRBJ1-1,TRBD1,CASSRQGAITEAFF,TGTGCCAGCAGCCGACAGGGGGCGATCACTGAAGCTTTCTTT